What follows are 26 T cell receptor beta chains derived from one specimen sequenced in a study of T-cell reconstitution after alpha-beta-depleted transplantation in children. It was with unique molecular identifiers that the TCRbeta library was prepared. Using its own MiXCR run on the PCR reads, TCRdb lists one record per CDR3 protein. This sample has 440,000 or so distinct CDR3 sequences; around two fifths occur once, and the top ten carry 25% to 30%. Here the sequenced sample was PBMCs, taken before TCRalphabeta/CD19-depleted stem cell transplant. Every receptor here comes from a girl aged 2-10 years with aplastic anemia, due to receive a stem cell transplant.

The J gene is TRBJ2-7, the V gene TRBV12-3 or TRBV12-4; 7 bases match TRBD2. The CDR3 sequence is 15 residues long. V lost 5 bases, J lost 6 bases, and 13 bases stayed unmatched. Here the CDR3 reads CASSIERAGFREQYF. The DNA of the CDR3 is TGTGCCAGCAGTATAGAAAGAGCGGGATTTCGCGAGCAGTACTTC.

The V call is TRBV20-1, the J call TRBJ2-5; no clear D gene. The CDR3 is 11 residues long. The V gene's germline CDR1 is DFQATT and CDR2 SNEGSKA (reference sequence). Trimming pared 6 bases from V and 5 bases from J, leaving 10 bases between. CDR3 coding DNA: TGCAGTGCCCTCGGGCGGGAGACCCAGTACTTC. It translates to CSALGRETQYF.

V and J are TRBV5-1 and TRBJ1-1; possibly TRBD1 for D (5 bases). Germline V CDR1 and CDR2: SGHRS, YFSETQ. V was trimmed by 0 bases and J by 8 bases, leaving 11 bases between them. This CDR3 region has 13 residues. The CDR3 here is CASSLGSGAEAFF. DNA for the CDR3: TGCGCCAGCAGCTTGGGTTCCGGGGCCGAAGCTTTCTTT.

This clonotype showed up just a few times. The chain links TRBV5-5 to TRBJ2-3; no reliable D call. V was shortened by 0 bases and J by 0 bases, with 11 bases between the two germline ends. CDR1 and CDR2 from the germline V gene are SGHKS and YYEKEE (reference sequence). CDR3 length: 16 residues. DNA for the CDR3: TGTGCCAGCAGCTTGGACTACTCCTCTAGCACAGATACGCAGTATTTT. Translation gives CASSLDYSSSTDTQYF.

The gene calls are TRBV12-3 or TRBV12-4 and TRBJ1-2, with D possibly TRBD1 on 5 matching bases. The CDR3 runs to 14 residues. V was clipped by 4 bases and J by 0 bases, with 9 bases between them. The DNA for the CDR3 is TGTGCCAGCAGTTCGTTAGGGGCTAACTATGGCTACACCTTC. Translating gives CASSSLGANYGYTF.

V and J are TRBV7-6 and TRBJ2-1; perhaps D is TRBD1 or TRBD2 (5 bases each). Trimming removed 0 bases from V and 8 bases from J, with 17 bases in between. Germline CDR1 SGHVS, CDR2 FNYEAQ. The CDR3 runs 16 residues. DNA of the CDR3: TGTGCCAGCAGCTTAGCTGGCGGACTCCAAGGGGATGAGCAGTTCTTC. It codes for CASSLAGGLQGDEQFF.

This clonotype was picked up one time. This could be a read error, since a much larger clone is one nucleotide away. The chain uses TRBV3-1 and TRBJ2-2; 8 bases agree with TRBD1. The CDR3 loop spans 17 amino acids. Germline CDR1 LGHDT, CDR2 YNNKEL (reference sequence). In DNA form, the CDR3 reads TGTGCCAGCACCCAATTTCCCGGGACAGGGAACACCGGGGAGCTGTTTTTT. Protein sequence: CASTQFPGTGNTGELFF.

The V gene is TRBV20-1, the J gene TRBJ2-7; 7 positions agree with TRBD2. V lost 1 base and J lost 4; bases outside the gene matches: 7. From germline, CDR1 is DFQATT and CDR2 SNEGSKA (reference sequence). CDR3 length equals 14 residues. Here the CDR3 reads CSARVSSGAYEQYF. The CDR3 DNA follows: TGCAGTGCTAGAGTTTCAAGCGGGGCTTACGAGCAGTACTTC.

V usage is TRBV6-1 and J usage is TRBJ2-5; a possible D gene is TRBD1 (5 bases). From germline, CDR1 is MNHNS and CDR2 SASEGT. CDR3 length: 17 residues. Trimming left V 4 bases short and J 1 base short, with 19 bases between. The CDR3 sequence: CASSVDAYDSFQETQYF. CDR3 in DNA: TGTGCCAGCAGTGTGGACGCCTATGACAGTTTCCAAGAGACCCAGTACTTC.

This clonotype was seen at least ten times. V usage is TRBV20-1 and J usage is TRBJ2-7, with 11 positions matching TRBD2. From germline, CDR1 is DFQATT and CDR2 SNEGSKA (reference sequence). The CDR3 covers 17 residues. With V trimmed by 5 bases and J by 1 base, 13 bases remained unmatched. The CDR3 sequence is CSARVTSGTPLSYEQYF. CDR3 bases: TGCAGTGCTCGTGTGACTAGCGGGACCCCTTTATCCTACGAGCAGTACTTC.

This clonotype was picked up a small number of times. The chain links TRBV20-1 to TRBJ2-5, with D hard to call. The germline V gene has CDR1 DFQATT and CDR2 SNEGSKA (reference sequence). The CDR3 totals 14 residues. Deletions cut 1 base from V and 0 bases from J, with 9 bases between. CDR3 sequence reads: CSARGRSYQETQYF. CDR3 coding DNA: TGCAGTGCTAGAGGCCGAAGTTACCAAGAGACCCAGTACTTC.

This clonotype was detected a few times. The chain couples TRBV7-8 to TRBJ1-2, with D perhaps TRBD1 (6 bases). This CDR3 has 13 amino acids. Germline V gives CDR1 SGHVS, CDR2 FQNEAQ. Deletions cut 4 bases from V and 8 bases from J, with 14 bases between. The CDR3 region is CASSSGRGQGYTF. The CDR3 region has the DNA TGTGCCAGCAGCTCGGGGAGGGGACAAGGCTACACCTTC. Based on the CDR3 plus reference TRBV7-8 and TRBJ1-2, the full variable domain is GAGVSQSPRYKVAKRGQDVALRCDPISGHVSLFWYQQALGQGPEFLTYFQNEAQLDKSGLPSDRFFAERPEGSVSTLKIQRTQQEDSAVYLCASSSGRGQGYTFGSGTRLTVV.

This clonotype was picked up many times. V usage is TRBV12-3 or TRBV12-4 and J usage is TRBJ1-5, with D unclear. The CDR3 totals 15 residues. V was clipped by 3 bases and J by 7 bases, with 16 bases between them. The CDR3 DNA reads TGTGCCAGCAGTTTCGCCCGGGGAACGGGCCAGCCCCAGCATTTT. Translated, it gives CASSFARGTGQPQHF.

This clonotype was detected ten times or more. The chain has TRBV6-5 and TRBJ1-5; TRBD1 matches 9 bases. From germline, CDR1 is MNHEY and CDR2 SVGAGI. J was trimmed by 4 bases and V by 7 bases; bases with no gene match: 8. The CDR3 totals 15 residues. In nucleotides, the CDR3 is TGTGCCAGCACCGTGGGACAGGGCAAGAATCAGCCCCAGCATTTT. This encodes CASTVGQGKNQPQHF.

V gene TRBV6-4 combines with J gene TRBJ2-7; TRBD1 might be the D (6 bases). CDR1 and CDR2 from the germline V gene are MRHNA and SNTAGT. There are 14 residues in the CDR3. Trimming took off 7 bases at V and 1 base at J, with 14 bases between the two ends. CDR3 nucleotide sequence: TGTGCCAGCAACGAACAGGGACGGTCCTACGAGCAGTACTTC. This gives the protein CASNEQGRSYEQYF.

The chain couples TRBV25-1 to TRBJ2-7; TRBD1 agrees at 7 bases. The CDR3 is made up of 14 amino acids. Germline CDR1 is MGHDK and CDR2 is SYGVNS. V lost 5 bases, J lost 2 bases, and 6 bases stayed unmatched. This chain's CDR3 is CASSPRDRPYEQYF. The CDR3 nucleotides read TGTGCCAGCAGTCCCCGGGACAGACCCTACGAGCAGTACTTC.

This chain joins TRBV6-5 and TRBJ2-3; D may match TRBD1 or TRBD2 (5 bases each). The CDR3 is 15 residues long. V lost 0 bases and J lost 5, with 12 bases in between. Germline loops: CDR1 MNHEY, CDR2 SVGAGI. CDR3 loop: CASSYSNGAVDTQYF. The CDR3 region has the DNA TGTGCCAGCAGTTACTCGAACGGGGCGGTAGATACGCAGTATTTT.

This chain links TRBV29-1 with TRBJ1-1; D is perhaps TRBD1 (6 bases). The CDR3 loop spans 13 amino acids. The V gene lost 1 base and the J gene lost 12 bases, with 18 bases spanning the gap. CDR1 SQVTM and CDR2 ANQGSEA come from the germline V gene. The CDR3 sequence: CSVEGTGRVRTFF. CDR3 bases: TGCAGCGTTGAAGGAACAGGGAGGGTGAGAACTTTCTTT.

This clonotype was counted at least ten times. The gene calls are TRBV20-1 and TRBJ2-2, with D tentatively TRBD2 (6 bases). The CDR3 covers 14 residues. V was trimmed by 0 bases and J by 7 bases, leaving 12 bases between them. CDR1 and CDR2 (germline): DFQATT, SNEGSKA (reference sequence). CDR3 region: CSARDLRENGELFF. DNA for the CDR3: TGCAGTGCTAGAGATCTACGGGAGAACGGGGAGCTGTTTTTT.

The chain employs TRBV20-1 and TRBJ2-7; D perhaps matches TRBD2 (6 bases). The CDR3 spans 14 residues. Germline CDR1 is DFQATT and CDR2 is SNEGSKA (reference sequence). Trimming stripped 1 base from V and 0 bases from J, with 10 bases between. This CDR3 is CSARGLGDSYEQYF. CDR3 DNA: TGCAGTGCTAGAGGACTAGGGGACTCCTACGAGCAGTACTTC.

The sample holds one count of this clonotype. J is TRBJ2-1 and V is TRBV29-1; 9 bases agree with TRBD2. The ends lost 3 bases at V and 0 bases at J; junction bases unmatched: 3. The germline gives CDR1 SQVTM, CDR2 ANQGSEA. The CDR3 is 15 residues long. For the CDR3, the DNA is TGCAGCGTTGATAGGCGGGGGGGCTCCTACAATGAGCAGTTCTTC. Encoded protein: CSVDRRGGSYNEQFF.

The genes are TRBV9 and TRBJ1-3, with 7 bases aligning to TRBD1. V gave up 2 bases and J gave up 3 bases; unmatched junction bases: 8. The CDR3 is 16 amino acids. Germline V gives CDR1 SGDLS, CDR2 YYNGEE. The CDR3 bases are TGTGCCAGCAGCGTGGGGCCAGGGGGAGGTGGAAACACCATATATTTT. Residues: CASSVGPGGGGNTIYF.

The chain couples TRBV7-3 to TRBJ2-2; D ambiguous. V was shortened by 6 bases and J by 8 bases, with 16 bases between the two germline ends. Per germline, CDR1 SGHTA and CDR2 FQGTGA. CDR3 length equals 14 residues. The CDR3 here is CASSSAPGGGELFF. The CDR3 DNA reads TGTGCCAGCAGTTCAGCTCCCGGCGGTGGGGAGCTGTTTTTT.

The V call is TRBV12-3 or TRBV12-4, the J call TRBJ2-7; D perhaps matches TRBD2 (6 bases). Trimming removed 6 bases from V and 2 bases from J, with 14 bases in between. The CDR3 spans 14 residues. This CDR3 reads CASRTDYRPYEQYF. In nucleotides, the CDR3 is TGTGCCAGCAGGACGGACTATCGGCCCTACGAGCAGTACTTC.

The chain carries TRBV11-1 and TRBJ2-6; D remains ambiguous. V was trimmed by 2 bases and J by 1 base, leaving 15 bases between them. The germline V gene encodes CDR1 SGHAT and CDR2 FQDESV (reference sequence). This CDR3 comprises 18 residues. CDR3 bases: TGTGCCAGCAGCTTAAATACCGGGTTTGGGTCTGGGGCCAACGTCCTGACTTTC. Amino acids: CASSLNTGFGSGANVLTF.

The sample holds a few counts of this clonotype. This chain links TRBV20-1 with TRBJ2-7, with D possibly being TRBD1 (6 bases). Trimming removed 6 bases at V and 0 bases at J, with 15 bases between. CDR1 and CDR2 (germline): DFQATT, SNEGSKA (reference sequence). This CDR3 is built from 14 residues. The CDR3 sequence is CSAPQGSDSYEQYF. CDR3 nucleotides: TGCAGTGCCCCCCAGGGGTCCGACTCCTACGAGCAGTACTTC.